Following are 24 T cell receptor beta chains from one sample sequenced in a study of shared clonotypes between healthy human individuals. Repertoires were generated with immunoSEQ multiplex PCR, while TCRdb's copy carries only in-frame clones and drops some. Here the sample spans some 2,100,000 clones, 85% to 95% being singletons. Naive CD8 cells, CD45RO-negative and positively selected for CCR7, excluded terminally differentiated effector memory CD45RA+ cells. Material: naive CD8+ T cells from PBMCs. These TCRs come from a man aged 18 to 30 in good health. Some clones in this sample may be carry-over from other donors' samples.

To note about this clone: This same CDR3 is encoded by further DNA sequences in the sample. The CDR3 sequence: CASSIPTEAFF. CDR3 sequence (DNA): TGTGCCAGTAGTATACCCACTGAAGCTTTCTTT. The J gene is TRBJ1-1, the V gene TRBV19; no definite D call. CDR1 LNHDA and CDR2 SQIVND come from the germline V gene (reference sequence). Trimming cost V 2 bases and J 4 bases, with 2 bases left between them. CDR3 length: 11 amino acids.

This clone was observed once. The V gene is TRBV27, the J gene TRBJ2-4; D uncertain. V lost 3 bases to trimming and J lost 0 bases, with 12 bases between them. This CDR3 region has 16 residues. Germline loops: CDR1 MNHEY, CDR2 SMNVEV (reference sequence). CDR3 protein: CASSFSVPLAKNIQYF. The CDR3 DNA follows: TGTGCCAGCAGTTTCTCCGTTCCGTTAGCCAAAAACATTCAGTACTTC.

This clone was observed a handful of times. Other DNA sequences in this specimen translate into the identical CDR3. The chain is built from TRBV9 and TRBJ1-1; no definite D call. This CDR3 is 12 amino acids long. Trimming removed 0 bases at V and 6 bases at J, with 6 bases between. Germline loops: CDR1 SGDLS, CDR2 YYNGEE. The CDR3 spells CASSVGGSEAFF. In DNA form, the CDR3 reads TGTGCCAGCAGCGTAGGCGGGTCTGAAGCTTTCTTT.

In regard to this clone: One end of the junction does not line up with germline, which may come from a read error. The genes are TRBV28 and TRBJ1-2, with D perhaps TRBD1 (5 bases). CDR3 length: 12 residues. Germline V gene data show CDR1 as MDHEN and CDR2 as SYDVKM. The CDR3 region has the DNA TGTGCCAGCAGTTTTTGGGGGTGGGGCGTCGCCTTC. Translation: CASSFWGWGVAF.

The J gene is TRBJ1-1, the V gene TRBV7-2, with 11 positions matching TRBD1. The CDR3 runs to 16 residues. V was pared by 3 bases and J by 3 bases, with 6 bases of the junction left unmatched. The germline V gene has CDR1 SGHTA and CDR2 FQGNSA. DNA for the CDR3: TGTGCCAGCAGCTTTGGGACAGGGGGTTTTGACACTGAAGCTTTCTTT. Translating it yields CASSFGTGGFDTEAFF. Full variable domain (remainder filled in from reference TRBV7-2 and TRBJ1-1): GAGVSQSPSNKVTEKGKDVELRCDPISGHTALYWYRQSLGQGLEFLIYFQGNSAPDKSGLPSDRFSAERTGGSVSTLTIQRTQQEDSAVYLCASSFGTGGFDTEAFFGQGTRLTVV.

V gene TRBV28 combines with J gene TRBJ1-1; 8 bases agree with TRBD1. J lost 10 bases, V lost 3 bases, and 7 bases had no gene match. Germline V CDR1 and CDR2: MDHEN, SYDVKM. The CDR3 totals 13 residues. CDR3 bases: TGTGCCAGCAGTTTTCGGACAGGGACTTTAGCTTTCTTT. This gives the protein CASSFRTGTLAFF.

The CDR3 reads CASSYSWISGKPEQFF. CDR3 nucleotides: TGTGCCAGCAGTTACTCCTGGATTAGCGGGAAACCTGAGCAGTTCTTC. The chain joins TRBV6-5 to TRBJ2-1, with TRBD2 matching 8 bases. The ends lost 0 bases at V and 9 bases at J; junction bases unmatched: 10. CDR3 length: 16 residues. Germline CDR1 MNHEY, CDR2 SVGAGI.

The chain combines TRBV9 with TRBJ2-2; the match to TRBD2 covers 7 bases. CDR1 and CDR2 from the germline V gene are SGDLS and YYNGEE. The V segment lost 4 bases and the J segment 6 bases; nucleotides outside the gene matches: 9. The CDR3 extends over 15 amino acids. The CDR3 sequence is CASSHWREISGELFF. The CDR3 coding sequence is TGTGCCAGCAGCCACTGGCGGGAGATTTCCGGGGAGCTGTTTTTT.

The gene calls are TRBV27 and TRBJ2-7; 9 bases are shared with TRBD2. The germline V gene encodes CDR1 MNHEY and CDR2 SMNVEV (reference sequence). There are 16 residues in the CDR3. J was trimmed by 4 bases and V by 4 bases; bases with no gene match: 11. The DNA for the CDR3 is TGTGCCAGCAGTTGGGCCTTGAGGACTAGCGCTTACGAGCAGTACTTC. It translates to CASSWALRTSAYEQYF.

The chain is built from TRBV27 and TRBJ2-1; TRBD2 agrees at 8 bases. V trimming: 4 bases; J trimming: 6 bases; junction bases outside the gene matches: 5. The germline gives CDR1 MNHEY, CDR2 SMNVEV (reference sequence). CDR3 length: 14 residues. CDR3 protein: CASSSGLAFNEQFF. The CDR3 DNA reads TGTGCCAGCAGTTCTGGACTAGCTTTCAATGAGCAGTTCTTC.

DNA of the CDR3: TGTGCCAGCAGTTTATATTATCGTAGCGGGGCTCTAAATGAAAAACTGTTTTTT. It yields the protein CASSLYYRSGALNEKLFF. This rearrangement joins TRBV27 to TRBJ1-4, with D perhaps TRBD1 (5 bases). In germline, CDR1 is MNHEY, CDR2 SMNVEV (reference sequence). The CDR3 totals 18 residues. V lost 1 base, J lost 5 bases, and 20 bases lay in between.

This chain joins TRBV7-7 and TRBJ2-7; no firm D call. The CDR3 is 14 amino acids. V lost 5 bases and J 0 bases, leaving 11 bases between the germline ends. Germline lookup yields CDR1 SSHAT and CDR2 FNYEAQ (reference sequence). The CDR3 here is CASSPLGHSYEQYF. CDR3 nucleotides: TGTGCCAGCAGCCCCCTAGGGCACTCCTACGAGCAGTACTTC. Using reference TRBV7-7 and TRBJ2-7 for the parts outside the CDR3, the full variable domain is GAGVSQSPRYKVTKRGQDVTLRCDPISSHATLYWYQQALGQGPEFLTYFNYEAQPDKSGLPSDRFSAERPEGSISTLTIQRTEQRDSAMYRCASSPLGHSYEQYFGPGTRLTVT.

The rearrangement links TRBV11-2 to TRBJ2-7; D call uncertain. Trimming removed 3 bases from V and 6 bases from J, with 9 bases in between. CDR1 and CDR2 (germline): SGHAT, FQNNGV. The CDR3 extends over 12 amino acids. CDR3 amino acids: CASSLMTPEQYF. CDR3 in DNA: TGTGCCAGCAGCTTGATGACTCCCGAGCAGTACTTC.

V usage is TRBV23-1 and J usage is TRBJ2-5; 12 nucleotides agree with TRBD1. TRBV23-1 is an ORF, with its function uncertain. There are 17 residues in the CDR3. V was clipped by 2 bases and J by 4 bases; unmatched bases: 8. The chain's CDR3 is CASSQTPPGQGAETQYF. In DNA, the CDR3 is TGCGCCAGCAGTCAAACGCCACCGGGACAGGGGGCAGAGACCCAGTACTTC.

This chain uses TRBV7-2 with TRBJ2-7; D call uncertain. The CDR3 consists of 15 residues. Germline CDR1 is SGHTA and CDR2 is FQGNSA. V was cut by 1 base and J by 1 base, with 11 bases left in between. This CDR3 reads CASSLGIVASYEQYF. CDR3 in DNA: TGTGCCAGCAGCTTAGGAATAGTTGCGTCCTACGAGCAGTACTTC.

The V gene is TRBV6-5, the J gene TRBJ1-4, with D unclear. The ends were cut back, 4 bases at V and 5 bases at J, with 11 bases in the middle. CDR1 MNHEY and CDR2 SVGAGI come from the germline V gene. The CDR3 runs to 14 residues. The CDR3 bases are TGTGCCAGCAGTTCCTTCGGCGGAAATGAAAAACTGTTTTTT. Residues: CASSSFGGNEKLFF.

This sequence joins TRBV9 and TRBJ2-1; a weak D match, TRBD2 (6 bases). The length of the CDR3 is 13 residues. The V gene's germline CDR1 is SGDLS and CDR2 YYNGEE. Trimming took off 3 bases at V and 4 bases at J, with 8 bases between the two ends. The CDR3 nucleotides are TGTGCCAGCAGCGACGGGACTTACAATGAGCAGTTCTTC. It is translated as CASSDGTYNEQFF.

This chain uses TRBV7-8 with TRBJ2-5; 8 bases are shared with TRBD1. V lost 6 bases and J lost 2; bases outside the gene matches: 8. CDR1 SGHVS and CDR2 FQNEAQ come from the germline V gene. This CDR3 region has 15 residues. The CDR3 protein is CASRLTGAGQETQYF. Here the CDR3 DNA reads TGTGCCAGCAGGTTGACAGGGGCTGGGCAAGAGACCCAGTACTTC. Drawing the rest from reference TRBV7-8 and TRBJ2-5, the complete variable domain is GAGVSQSPRYKVAKRGQDVALRCDPISGHVSLFWYQQALGQGPEFLTYFQNEAQLDKSGLPSDRFFAERPEGSVSTLKIQRTQQEDSAVYLCASRLTGAGQETQYFGPGTRLLVL.

The chain is built from TRBV4-2 and TRBJ2-1; the D gene is possibly TRBD2 (6 bases). CDR1 LGHNA and CDR2 YNFKEQ come from the germline V gene. V dropped 1 base and J dropped 4 bases, with 20 bases sitting between them. CDR3 size: 18 residues. The CDR3 DNA reads as TGTGCCAGCAGCCAAGGCCTAAGATGGGGGAGGACGTACAATGAGCAGTTCTTC. It codes for CASSQGLRWGRTYNEQFF.

This clone has only a few counts. CDR3 region: CASSLGVYSNQPQHF. For the CDR3, the DNA is TGTGCCAGCAGTTTGGGAGTGTATAGCAATCAGCCCCAGCATTTT. V gene TRBV2 combines with J gene TRBJ1-5; D uncertain. Looked up from germline, CDR1 is SNHLY and CDR2 is FYNNEI. The CDR3 has 15 amino acids. Deletions cut 5 bases from V and 0 bases from J, with 11 bases between.

The rearrangement uses TRBV28 and TRBJ2-3; possible D gene TRBD1, 5 bases. CDR3 length: 12 amino acids. V dropped 3 bases and J dropped 9 bases, with 10 bases sitting between them. Germline assignment: CDR1 MDHEN and CDR2 SYDVKM. The CDR3 nucleotides read TGTGCCAGCAGTTTCCAGTCAGGGACGCAGTATTTT. This codes for CASSFQSGTQYF. Full variable domain (remainder filled in from reference TRBV28 and TRBJ2-3): DVKVTQSSRYLVKRTGEKVFLECVQDMDHENMFWYRQDPGLGLRLIYFSYDVKMKEKGDIPEGYSVSREKKERFSLILESASTNQTSMYLCASSFQSGTQYFGPGTRLTVL.

The chain has TRBV2 and TRBJ2-7; 12 bases align to TRBD1. Germline CDR1 SNHLY, CDR2 FYNNEI. V shed 5 bases, J shed 6 bases, and the junction held 8 bases outside the gene matches. This CDR3 has 15 amino acids. This CDR3 reads CASSNAGTGGVEQYF. The CDR3 coding sequence is TGTGCCAGCAGTAACGCCGGGACAGGGGGCGTCGAGCAGTACTTC.

The gene calls are TRBV27 and TRBJ1-2; 7 positions agree with TRBD1. The CDR3 has 14 residues. Trimming took 6 bases from V and 2 from J; bases not matched to a gene: 6. Per the germline V gene, CDR1 is MNHEY and CDR2 is SMNVEV (reference sequence). DNA for the CDR3: TGTGCCAGCAGGTCAGGGGGTGGAAACTATGGCTACACCTTC. It encodes CASRSGGGNYGYTF.

This clone was found once. The same CDR3 can be traced to other DNA sequences in this sample. This rearrangement joins TRBV28 to TRBJ2-7; 11 bases line up with TRBD1. CDR3 length: 14 residues. Losses at the gene ends were 5 bases for V and 3 bases for J; bases not matched to a gene: 3. Germline V gene lookup returns CDR1 MDHEN and CDR2 SYDVKM. CDR3 DNA: TGTGCCAGCAGTAGGACAGGGGGCGGCTACGAGCAGTACTTC. The encoded protein is CASSRTGGGYEQYF.